This T cell receptor (beta chain) derives from a study of blood T cell repertoires in COVID-19. Across the whole study: From T cells, B-cell-depleted T cells, or PBMCs came the material, which was cDNA or gDNA.

Under the authors' procedure: Nucleated cell number was recorded as an estimate derived from reference gene primer amplification. The data were produced by immunoSEQ multiplex PCR, yet TCRdb's version contains in-frame clones alone and is incomplete. V and J calls and clone size follow that table, whereas D and trimming were derived from the DNA. This sample has around 260,000 clones; 90% occur once, and the top ten carry 1.1%. The germline gives CDR1 MNHNS, CDR2 SASEGT. Unmatched junction bases numbered 9, after V lost 4 bases and J lost 7 bases. The CDR3 consists of 16 residues. This TCR was recovered from a woman in her twenties or thirties who had recovered from COVID-19. Sequenced input: PBMCs or T cells enriched from blood (not recorded which). The V call is TRBV6-1, the J call TRBJ2-2; 10 bases fit TRBD1. The CDR3: CASSGRDRGDVGELFF. In nucleotides, the CDR3 is TGTGCCAGCAGTGGCCGGGACAGGGGAGATGTCGGGGAGCTGTTTTTT.